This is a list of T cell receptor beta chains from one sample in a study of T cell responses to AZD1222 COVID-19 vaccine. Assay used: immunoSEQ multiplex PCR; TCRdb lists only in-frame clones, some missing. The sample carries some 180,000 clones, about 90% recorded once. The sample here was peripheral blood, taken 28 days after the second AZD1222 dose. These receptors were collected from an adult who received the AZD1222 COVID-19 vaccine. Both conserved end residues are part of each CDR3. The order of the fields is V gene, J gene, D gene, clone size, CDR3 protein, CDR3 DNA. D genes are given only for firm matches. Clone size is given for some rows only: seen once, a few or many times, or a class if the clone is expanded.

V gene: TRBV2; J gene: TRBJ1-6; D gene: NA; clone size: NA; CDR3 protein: CASSELPGANSPLHF; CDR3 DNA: TGTGCCAGCAGTGAACTCCCGGGGGCAAATTCACCCCTCCACTTT
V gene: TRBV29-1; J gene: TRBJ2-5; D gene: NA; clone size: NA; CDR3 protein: CSVGDRRVKTQYF; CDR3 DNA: TGCAGCGTTGGCGACAGGCGAGTAAAGACCCAGTACTTC
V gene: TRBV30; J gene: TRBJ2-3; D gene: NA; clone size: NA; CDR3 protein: CAWSTQQEGGDTQYF; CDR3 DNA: TGTGCCTGGAGTACACAGCAAGAGGGGGGGGATACGCAGTATTTT
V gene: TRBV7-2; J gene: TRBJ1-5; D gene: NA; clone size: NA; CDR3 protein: CASSLVGYSNQPQHF; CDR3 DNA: TGTGCCAGCAGCTTAGTAGGGTATAGCAATCAGCCCCAGCATTTT
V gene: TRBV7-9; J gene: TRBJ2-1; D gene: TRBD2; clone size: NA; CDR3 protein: CASSLLSSGGNEQFF; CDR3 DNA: TGTGCCAGCAGCTTACTCTCTAGCGGGGGCAATGAGCAGTTCTTC
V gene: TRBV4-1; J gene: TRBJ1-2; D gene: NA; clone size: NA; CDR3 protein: CASSQHSPYGYTF; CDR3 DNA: TGCGCCAGCAGCCAACACAGTCCCTATGGCTACACCTTC
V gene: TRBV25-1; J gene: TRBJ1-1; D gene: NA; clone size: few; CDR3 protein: CASSESLDSNTEAFF; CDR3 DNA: TGTGCCAGCAGTGAATCCCTCGATTCTAACACTGAAGCTTTCTTT
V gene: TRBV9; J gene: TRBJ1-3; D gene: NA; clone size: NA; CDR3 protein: CASSVGDPTGNTIYF; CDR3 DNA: TGTGCCAGCAGCGTCGGAGATCCGACTGGAAACACCATATATTTT
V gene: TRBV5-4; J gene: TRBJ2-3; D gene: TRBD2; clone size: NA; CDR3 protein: CASSLTSDEDTQYF; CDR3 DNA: TGTGCCAGCAGCTTGACTAGCGATGAAGATACGCAGTATTTT
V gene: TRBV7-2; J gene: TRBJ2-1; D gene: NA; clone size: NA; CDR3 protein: CASSLGGRNEQFF; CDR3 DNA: TGTGCCAGCAGCTTAGGGGGGAGAAATGAGCAGTTCTTC
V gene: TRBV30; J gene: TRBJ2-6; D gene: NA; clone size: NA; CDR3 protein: CAWSEQYSGANVLTF; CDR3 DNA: TGTGCCTGGAGTGAACAGTACTCTGGGGCCAACGTCCTGACTTTC
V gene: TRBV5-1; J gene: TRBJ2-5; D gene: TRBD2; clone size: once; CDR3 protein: CASSLGTSGGNQETQYF; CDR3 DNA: TGCGCCAGCAGCTTGGGGACTAGCGGGGGGAACCAAGAGACCCAGTACTTC
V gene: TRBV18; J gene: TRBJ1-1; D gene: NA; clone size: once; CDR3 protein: CASSPAGWTTEAFF; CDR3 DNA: TGTGCCAGCTCACCAGCAGGATGGACCACTGAAGCTTTCTTT
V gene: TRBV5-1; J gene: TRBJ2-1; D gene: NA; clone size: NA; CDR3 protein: CASSLVEGASEQFF; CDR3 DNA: TGCGCCAGCAGCTTGGTGGAGGGGGCTAGTGAGCAGTTCTTC
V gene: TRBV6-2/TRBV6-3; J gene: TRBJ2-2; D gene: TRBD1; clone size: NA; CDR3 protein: CASSEPGTGQKQGTGELFF; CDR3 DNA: TGTGCCAGCAGCGAACCCGGGACAGGCCAAAAGCAAGGAACCGGGGAGCTGTTTTTT
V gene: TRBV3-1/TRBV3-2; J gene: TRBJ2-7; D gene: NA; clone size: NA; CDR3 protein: CASSLRLEQYF; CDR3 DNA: TGTGCCAGCAGCCTCAGGTTGGAGCAGTACTTC
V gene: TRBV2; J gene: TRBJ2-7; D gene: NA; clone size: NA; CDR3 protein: CASRRGGYEQYF; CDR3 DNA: TGTGCCAGCAGGAGGGGCGGCTACGAGCAGTACTTC
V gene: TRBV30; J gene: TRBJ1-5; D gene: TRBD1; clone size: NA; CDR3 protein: CAWSGYPGQGAVVGQPQHF; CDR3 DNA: TGTGCCTGGAGTGGTTACCCAGGACAGGGGGCGGTTGTGGGTCAGCCCCAGCATTTT
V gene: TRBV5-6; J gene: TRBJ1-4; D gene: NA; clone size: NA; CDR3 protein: CASSYVGETNEKLFF; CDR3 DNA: TGTGCCAGCAGCTATGTAGGGGAAACTAATGAAAAACTGTTTTTT
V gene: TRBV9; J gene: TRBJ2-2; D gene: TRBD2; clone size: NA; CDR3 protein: CASSSQRGVNTGELFF; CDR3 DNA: TGTGCCAGCAGCTCCCAGCGGGGTGTTAACACCGGGGAGCTGTTTTTT
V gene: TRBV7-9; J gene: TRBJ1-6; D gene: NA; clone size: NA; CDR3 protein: CASSLYMLTAYNSPLHF; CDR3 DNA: TGTGCCAGCAGCTTATATATGTTGACAGCCTATAATTCACCCCTCCACTTT
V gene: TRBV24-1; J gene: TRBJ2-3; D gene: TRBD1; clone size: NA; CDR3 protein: CATSSGTGGGTDTQYF; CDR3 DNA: TGTGCCACCAGTTCCGGGACAGGGGGGGGCACAGATACGCAGTATTTT
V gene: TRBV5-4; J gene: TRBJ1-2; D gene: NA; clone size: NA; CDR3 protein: CASSLDQGYGYTF; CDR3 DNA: TGTGCCAGCAGCTTGGACCAAGGCTATGGCTACACCTTC
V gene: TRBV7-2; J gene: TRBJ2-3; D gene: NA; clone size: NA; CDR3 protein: CASSLSTRADTQYF; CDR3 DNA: TGTGCCAGCAGCTTATCTACCCGAGCAGATACGCAGTATTTT
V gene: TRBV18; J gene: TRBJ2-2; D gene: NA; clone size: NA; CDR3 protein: CASSPPLADTNTGELFF; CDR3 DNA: TGTGCCAGCTCACCACCCCTGGCAGACACTAACACCGGGGAGCTGTTTTTT
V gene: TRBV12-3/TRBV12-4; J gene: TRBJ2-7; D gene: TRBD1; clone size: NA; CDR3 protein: CASRYGQATEQYF; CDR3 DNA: TGTGCCAGCAGGTACGGACAGGCGACCGAGCAGTACTTC
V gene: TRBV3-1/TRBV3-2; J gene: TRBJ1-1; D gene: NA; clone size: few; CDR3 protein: CASSHRGNTEAFF; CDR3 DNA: TGTGCCAGCAGCCACCGAGGAAACACTGAAGCTTTCTTT
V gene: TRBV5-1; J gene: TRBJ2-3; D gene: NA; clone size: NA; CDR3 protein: CASSLNLRETDTQYF; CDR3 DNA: TGCGCCAGCAGCTTGAATCTCAGGGAGACAGATACGCAGTATTTT